This TCR beta chain was observed in a study of OX40 agonist ivuxolimab in advanced cancers. TCRdb keeps only in-frame clones here, not all; method: immunoSEQ multiplex PCR. The repertoire has some 76,000 clones, just under 85% of them found once; the top ten carry 1.5% to 2%. The CDR3 length is 12 residues. Germline CDR1 reads MDHEN; CDR2 reads SYDVKM. V gave up 3 bases and J gave up 3 bases, with 6 bases separating them. The V call is TRBV28, the J call TRBJ2-7; D ambiguous. Sequenced here: CD4+ or CD8+ T cells sorted from blood, sampled in a trial of the OX40 agonist ivuxolimab. This receptor was obtained from an adult with an advanced solid tumor such as melanoma, head and neck, liver or kidney cancer. CDR3 in DNA: TGTGCCAGCAGTTTCTTAGGCTACGAGCAGTACTTC. It translates to CASSFLGYEQYF. Together with reference TRBV28 and TRBJ2-7, the CDR3 gives the full variable domain: DVKVTQSSRYLVKRTGEKVFLECVQDMDHENMFWYRQDPGLGLRLIYFSYDVKMKEKGDIPEGYSVSREKKERFSLILESASTNQTSMYLCASSFLGYEQYFGPGTRLTVT.